This entry lists 23 T cell receptor beta chains sequenced from one sample in a study of technical replicates of blood from a few donors. Method: immunoSEQ multiplex PCR; TCRdb's copy keeps in-frame clones and lacks some. The repertoire consists of roughly 40,000 clones, with around 96% occurring once and the leading ten covering about 0.38%. Sequenced: T cells isolated from PBMCs. The receptors derive from a human donor in good health.

V usage is TRBV18 and J usage is TRBJ2-7; TRBD1 aligns across 7 bases. The germline gives CDR1 KGHSH, CDR2 LQKENI. The CDR3 is made up of 14 amino acids. J lost 0 bases, V lost 4 bases, and 3 bases had no gene match. CDR3 protein: CASSLRQGSYEQYF. CDR3 nucleotide sequence: TGTGCCAGCTCACTTAGACAGGGCTCCTACGAGCAGTACTTC.

This chain joins TRBV7-9 and TRBJ1-3; a possible D gene is TRBD1 (5 bases). Germline V lookup: CDR1 SEHNR, CDR2 FQNEAQ (reference sequence). CDR3 size: 15 residues. V was trimmed by 2 bases and J by 8 bases, leaving 16 bases between them. The CDR3 coding sequence is TGTGCCAGCAGCTTATACCCCTCCGGAGGGGACACCATATATTTT. Protein sequence: CASSLYPSGGDTIYF.

V gene TRBV13 combines with J gene TRBJ2-7; TRBD1 matches 9 bases. There are 14 residues in the CDR3. V shed 5 bases, J shed 6 bases, and the junction held 8 bases outside the gene matches. CDR1 is PRHDT, CDR2 FYEKMQ, per germline (reference sequence). The DNA for the CDR3 is TGTGCCAGCAGCCCGCACAGGGGGCCTCTCGAGCAGTACTTC. This sequence encodes CASSPHRGPLEQYF.

The chain employs TRBV15 and TRBJ2-3, with D perhaps matching TRBD1 (6 bases). The germline gives CDR1 LNHNV, CDR2 YYDKDF (reference sequence). This CDR3 spans 15 amino acids. The V end lost 1 base, the J end lost 1 base, and 9 bases lay between the germline ends. CDR3 sequence reads: CATSRAGGGTDTQYF. CDR3 nucleotide sequence: TGTGCCACCAGCAGAGCTGGGGGCGGCACAGATACGCAGTATTTT.

V is TRBV30 and J is TRBJ1-5; D remains unclear. In germline, CDR1 is GTSNPN, CDR2 SVGIG (reference sequence). The CDR3 length is 13 residues. Trimming stripped 0 bases from V and 4 bases from J, with 7 bases between. CDR3 loop: CAWSVTDNQPQHF. The CDR3 coding sequence is TGTGCCTGGAGTGTCACAGATAATCAGCCCCAGCATTTT.

The chain has TRBV19 and TRBJ1-5; 7 bases are shared with TRBD1. Per the germline V gene, CDR1 is LNHDA and CDR2 is SQIVND (reference sequence). This CDR3 has 14 amino acids. Trimming cost V 6 bases and J 3 bases; bases outside gene matches: 5. In nucleotides, the CDR3 is TGTGCCAGTAGCCGAACAGGGGACAATCAGCCCCAGCATTTT. This gives the protein CASSRTGDNQPQHF.

This clone was observed a single time. This rearrangement joins TRBV7-3 to TRBJ2-7; tentative D call: TRBD1 (6 bases). The V gene lost 5 bases and the J gene lost 6 bases, with 14 bases spanning the gap. Germline V gene sequence: CDR1 SGHTA, CDR2 FQGTGA. This CDR3 has 13 amino acids. In DNA form, the CDR3 reads TGTGCCAGCAGCATTCAGGACAGCTTCGAGCAGTACTTC. As protein: CASSIQDSFEQYF.

The J gene is TRBJ2-5, the V gene TRBV7-9, with D possibly being TRBD2 (5 bases). V was cut by 1 base and J by 0 bases, with 9 bases left in between. The CDR3 extends over 15 amino acids. CDR1 is SEHNR and CDR2 is FQNEAQ in the germline V gene (reference sequence). For the CDR3, the DNA is TGTGCCAGCAGCTTAGTGTCGGGGTACCAAGAGACCCAGTACTTC. Its translation is CASSLVSGYQETQYF. Looking up the rest from reference TRBV7-9 and TRBJ2-5 gives the full variable domain: DTGVSQNPRHKITKRGQNVTFRCDPISEHNRLYWYRQTLGQGPEFLTYFQNEAQLEKSRLLSDRFSAERPKGSFSTLEIQRTEQGDSAMYLCASSLVSGYQETQYFGPGTRLLVL.

This clone was seen once. CDR3 amino acids: CASGQGYNQPQHF. The DNA of the CDR3 is TGTGCCAGCGGCCAGGGGTATAACCAGCCCCAGCATTTT. The rearrangement joins TRBV9 to TRBJ1-5; tentative D call: TRBD1 (6 bases). V lost 7 bases and J lost 7, with 15 bases in between. The germline V gene encodes CDR1 SGDLS and CDR2 YYNGEE. The CDR3 extends over 13 amino acids.

The chain links TRBV28 to TRBJ2-2; 8 positions match TRBD2. There are 15 residues in the CDR3. CDR1 MDHEN and CDR2 SYDVKM come from the germline V gene. V was pared by 1 base and J by 3 bases, with 1 base of the junction left unmatched. In DNA form, the CDR3 reads TGTGCCAGCAGTTTATTACTAGCGGACACCGGGGAGCTGTTTTTT. Its protein product is CASSLLLADTGELFF.

The rearrangement links TRBV4-2 to TRBJ2-7; 8 bases fit TRBD2. The V and J ends lost 4 bases and 5 bases, in that order; junction bases with no gene match: 10. The germline gives CDR1 LGHNA, CDR2 YNFKEQ. CDR3 length: 15 amino acids. CDR3 amino acids: CASSPTSVQGDEQYF. CDR3 in DNA: TGTGCCAGCAGCCCGACTAGCGTTCAAGGTGACGAGCAGTACTTC.

This chain joins TRBV7-8 and TRBJ2-5, with 12 bases matching TRBD2. Losses at the gene ends were 1 base for V and 2 bases for J; bases not matched to a gene: 14. CDR3 size: 20 residues. Germline V gives CDR1 SGHVS, CDR2 FQNEAQ. This CDR3 is CASSLDLRLAGVNSQETQYF. The CDR3 DNA follows: TGTGCCAGCAGCTTAGATTTAAGACTAGCGGGAGTTAATTCGCAAGAGACCCAGTACTTC.

The V call is TRBV27, the J call TRBJ2-7; no reliable D call. CDR1 and CDR2 (germline): MNHEY, SMNVEV (reference sequence). CDR3 size: 12 residues. V was shortened by 2 bases and J by 5 bases, with 7 bases between the two germline ends. The CDR3 sequence: CASSLPSHEQYF. CDR3 bases: TGTGCCAGCAGTTTACCTTCCCACGAGCAGTACTTC.

The chain uses TRBV29-1 and TRBJ2-5; 9 positions agree with TRBD2. The germline V gene has CDR1 SQVTM and CDR2 ANQGSEA. This CDR3 comprises 14 residues. The junction had 4 bases not matched to a gene; V was cut back by 4 bases and J by 1 base. The CDR3 DNA reads as TGCAGCGTTGGGCGGGAGGGGGCCCAAGAGACCCAGTACTTC. Translation: CSVGREGAQETQYF.

The rearrangement uses TRBV6-5 and TRBJ1-1; D uncertain. The CDR3 loop spans 14 amino acids. Germline assignment: CDR1 MNHEY and CDR2 SVGAGI. V lost 0 bases and J lost 1, with 6 bases in between. The chain's CDR3 is CASSYSEGNTEAFF. The CDR3 DNA reads TGTGCCAGCAGTTACTCCGAGGGGAACACTGAAGCTTTCTTT.

This clone occurred a few times. The chain uses TRBV5-5 and TRBJ1-2; D uncertain. Germline loops: CDR1 SGHKS, CDR2 YYEKEE (reference sequence). V was pared by 5 bases and J by 3 bases, with 11 bases between. The CDR3 is 13 residues long. DNA of the CDR3: TGTGCCAGCAGGCTCGACACCCACTATGGCTACACCTTC. Amino acids: CASRLDTHYGYTF.

The V gene is TRBV6-1, the J gene TRBJ1-4, with a weak D call TRBD1 (6 bases). V lost 4 bases and J lost 6, with 15 bases in between. Germline CDR1 reads MNHNS; CDR2 reads SASEGT. The CDR3 length is 15 residues. The CDR3 DNA is TGTGCCAGCAGTGTTAGGTACTGGACAGATGAAAAACTGTTTTTT. This codes for CASSVRYWTDEKLFF.

This chain uses TRBV10-2 with TRBJ2-5; 10 positions match TRBD2. The trim removed 2 bases at V and 5 bases at J, leaving 5 bases unmatched. Germline lookup yields CDR1 WSHSY and CDR2 SAAADI. The CDR3 covers 15 residues. This CDR3 reads CASSEASGSLETQYF. CDR3 bases: TGCGCCAGCAGTGAGGCTAGCGGGAGTTTGGAGACCCAGTACTTC.

The J gene is TRBJ2-1, the V gene TRBV11-2; weak D call: TRBD2 (5 bases). V lost 5 bases, J lost 5 bases, and 10 bases lay in between. Germline-derived CDR1 and CDR2 are SGHAT and FQNNGV. This CDR3 contains 13 residues. The CDR3 reads CASSPGLHNEQFF. The CDR3 coding sequence is TGTGCCAGCAGCCCAGGACTGCACAATGAGCAGTTCTTC.

The genes are TRBV6-6 and TRBJ1-4; 7 positions agree with TRBD1. Germline trimming cut 1 base from V and 7 bases from J; bases unmatched to any gene: 6. Germline V gives CDR1 MNHNY, CDR2 SVGAGI (reference sequence). This CDR3 is 15 amino acids long. The CDR3 reads CASSYFGTDPEKLFF. The CDR3 nucleotides are TGTGCCAGCAGTTACTTCGGGACAGACCCTGAAAAACTGTTTTTT.

The rearrangement links TRBV4-2 to TRBJ2-3; 13 bases match TRBD2. CDR1 and CDR2 (germline): LGHNA, YNFKEQ. Losses at the gene ends were 1 base for V and 2 bases for J; bases not matched to a gene: 3. This CDR3 is 17 amino acids long. DNA of the CDR3: TGTGCCAGCAGCCAAGGGACTAGCGGGAGAAACACAGATACGCAGTATTTT. Residues: CASSQGTSGRNTDTQYF.

The chain couples TRBV14 to TRBJ2-7; 9 bases align to TRBD1. Looked up from germline, CDR1 is SGHDN and CDR2 is FVKESK. This CDR3 is 13 amino acids long. The trim removed 8 bases at V and 3 bases at J, leaving 5 bases unmatched. The CDR3 nucleotides are TGTGCCAGCGCTGACAGGGGGGTCTACGAGCAGTACTTC. Amino acid sequence: CASADRGVYEQYF.

V gene TRBV6-4 combines with J gene TRBJ2-3, with TRBD2 identical over 14 bases. The CDR3 is made up of 19 amino acids. Per germline, CDR1 MRHNA and CDR2 SNTAGT. The ends lost 2 bases at V and 0 bases at J; junction bases unmatched: 7. The CDR3 bases are TGTGCCAGCAGTGACGTGACTAGCGGGAGGGACTCTAGCACAGATACGCAGTATTTT. Translated, it gives CASSDVTSGRDSSTDTQYF.